Below, one T cell receptor beta chain is given with its context. Antigen: not known. This entry is derived from a study of cytomegalovirus exposure and HLA in healthy donors. Findings of the study overall: The dataset shows that most TCR sequences were rare, while some public TCRs occurred in many donors. CMV antigen specificity of three CMV-associated chains was confirmed in vitro.

V gave up 0 bases and J gave up 9 bases, with 9 bases separating them. In germline, CDR1 is LGHNA, CDR2 YNFKEQ. The CDR3 runs 14 residues. Clones were read by immunoSEQ multiplex PCR, and TCRdb kept only the in-frame ones, dropping some. Altogether 100,000 to 120,000 clones are present, approximately 96% being singletons, with the ten largest covering roughly 0.7%. The donors were part of the roughly 120-subject validation cohort, which stood apart from the roughly 670-subject first cohort. The clonotype was recovered from a woman aged 18-35 years in good health and CMV-seronegative. Material: PBMCs. The chain couples TRBV4-2 to TRBJ1-6; tentative D call: TRBD1 (5 bases). DNA for the CDR3: TGTGCCAGCAGCCAAGAAGAGACAGCTTCACCCCTCCACTTT. Its translation is CASSQEETASPLHF.